This T cell receptor beta chain originates from a study of beta chain features in type 1 diabetes (dated by TCRdb to between 2017 and 2018). The study in broad terms: No differences in mean age, gender distribution, total cell number or subset yield were found between patients and healthy donors. A total of about 99,000,000 sorted cells were examined across all samples, and RNA yield correlated strongly with the number of cells per subset. In the study, TCRB repertoires of sorted circulating CD4+ T cell subsets from recently diagnosed type 1 diabetes patients were compared with those of matched healthy donors. Whereas all 30 or so donors provided naive and central memory subsets, regulatory and stem cell-like memory subsets were isolated from just 8 patients and roughly 8 healthy donors. Findings and caveats that apply to the study as a whole: In all four CD4+ subsets, TCRB CDR3 length was moderately but significantly shorter in type 1 diabetes patients. Naive, central memory and regulatory TCRB repertoires appeared to be more alike among patients than among healthy donors. Because cDNA rather than genomic DNA was sequenced, highly expressing activated cells could have been over-represented, although no difference in activation and CD3 levels was found between groups. Because small numbers of individuals were included in the HLA sub-analyses, any influence of HLA type on TCRB rearrangement was left unresolved. PCR may preferentially amplify shorter templates, but because patient and control samples were amplified and corrected together, any resulting skew would affect both groups equally. Fewer insertions and more nucleotide deletions at VDJ recombination sites were observed in patients with type 1 diabetes, implying thymic rearrangement abnormalities.

A single peripheral blood draw of approximately 120 mL on average was collected from each donor into heparinised tubes. Using a panel that included CD45RO, CCR7, CD25, CD127, CD95 and CD27, naive, central memory, regulatory and stem cell-like memory CD4+ T cells were sorted on a BD FACSAria II. Every sorted population had a purity above 95%. PBMCs were separated immediately by Lymphoprep density gradient centrifugation and were stained directly, without being cultured. Samples were stained and sorted in pairs, with one healthy donor and one patient per experiment, so that batch effects were minimized. A word on this clone: Which antigen it targets is not known. Nothing much larger sits one base from this clone, and base qualities are not available.

The entire amount of isolated RNA was reverse transcribed using the High Capacity cDNA Reverse Transcription Kit, so the sequenced TCRB transcripts were expressed ones. Deep immunoSEQ sequencing was performed on naive, central memory and regulatory T cell samples, with an average of around 3.4 million total reads per sample. Sorted cells were lysed in RLT buffer, and RNA was extracted using DNase-treated RNeasy Micro or Mini kits according to cell number. Each cell subset was processed on its own to prevent cross-contamination, while patient and healthy donor samples were processed together. The immunoSEQ multiplex PCR was used to amplify TCRB sequences from cDNA, generating 87-bp fragments that spanned the CDR3 region. Sequencing of the amplicons was performed on the Illumina HiSeq platform. Concerning the study's data processing: Synthetic template baselines were used to correct PCR bias computationally, reads within Hamming distance 2 were collapsed, and singletons that could not be merged were discarded. Reads were aligned against IMGT so that V, D and J genes, CDR3 length and insertions or deletions at six rearrangement sites could be assigned. Within each subset, clonotype counts were normalized to sorted cell number, after which true diversity and Gini coefficients were computed with the tcR R package. The overlap coefficient, calculated on TCRB nucleotide sequences, was used to measure repertoire sharing. Out-of-frame TCRB sequences from naive cells were analyzed as a proxy for the pre-selection repertoire. The clones in this table, taken by TCRdb from immuneACCESS, are in-frame only. Not every clone is retained; where verified, under half of the shortfall comes from an unresolved V gene, and the cause of the rest is unknown. V and J calls and clone size are copied from that table; D and trimming were computed from the DNA. Counted in this sample were roughly 250,000 clones; roughly 22% of them appeared once. The leading ten clones occupy about 0.028% of the sample.

The clonotype originates from a woman aged 40 to 49 with type 1 diabetes. Sequences were obtained from naive CD4+ T cells from blood. Sample cell subset or site, as interpreted from the label and publication: true naive CD4+ T cells.

The DNA sequence reads TGTGCCAGCAGTGGGGGACAGGGGGGGATCTATGGCTACACCTTC. This sequence encodes CASSGGQGGIYGYTF. This sequence uses TRBV2 and TRBJ1-2, with TRBD1 identical over 11 junction bases. V is cut back by 4 bases and J by 4 bases, with 5 bases in the junction unmatched. Its CDR3 holds 15 amino acids, cysteine through phenylalanine. Only the CDR3 DNA is retained, 45 bases long and in frame from the first base. The germline V gene provides CDR1 SNHLY and CDR2 FYNNEI. With the portions outside the CDR3 filled from the reference TRBV2 and TRBJ1-2 genes, the complete variable region becomes EPEVTQTPSHQVTQMGQEVILRCVPISNHLYFYWYRQILGQKVEFLVSFYNNEISEKSEIFDDQFSVERPDGSNFTLKIRSTKLEDSAMYFCASSGGQGGIYGYTFGSGTRLTVV.